The present T cell receptor beta chain was sequenced within a study of cytomegalovirus exposure and HLA in healthy donors. Study-wide results and caveats: Presence/absence analyses rested on an assumption that sequencing depth was roughly uniform across donors.

The study ran its PCR with 60 Vbeta and 13 Jbeta primers. Clones were sequenced by immunoSEQ multiplex PCR, and TCRdb holds only the in-frame ones, with some missing. Here the sample spans around 170,000 clones, over 65% being singletons. The CDR3 is made up of 17 amino acids. Germline CDR1 is MNHEY and CDR2 is SMNVEV (reference sequence). The J segment lost 7 bases and the V segment lost 5 bases, leaving 14 bases of the junction unmatched. As regards this clone: The target antigen is unknown.

Sequencing input: PBMCs. The receptor was derived from a man aged 18 to 30 in good health and CMV-seronegative. The rearrangement uses TRBV27 and TRBJ2-2, with TRBD2 matching 9 bases. The DNA for the CDR3 is TGTGCCAGCAGTCCACTCTTTAGCGGGAGACGAAACGGGGAGCTGTTTTTT. Amino acids: CASSPLFSGRRNGELFF.